The present T cell receptor beta chain was sequenced within a study of cytomegalovirus exposure and HLA in healthy donors. Study-wide context: Earlier sequencing of about 179 million T cells yielded under 120 million unique TCR beta sequences.

Details on this clone: Its antigen is still unknown.

Study observations and caveats: CMV antigen specificity was confirmed in vitro for three CMV-associated chains. Researchers reported from a later analysis that most CMV-associated TCR beta chains appeared HLA-restricted. A reported reduction in N-insertions relative to the approximately 600-donor mean was seen in an Asian-associated ancestry cluster in a later analysis.

The PCR made use of 60 Vbeta and 13 Jbeta primers. Assay used: immunoSEQ multiplex PCR; TCRdb lists only in-frame clones, some missing. Recorded for this sample: approximately 40,000 clones. The CDR3 spans 14 residues. Per germline, CDR1 SGHTA and CDR2 FQGNSA. V lost 3 bases, J lost 4 bases, and 12 bases lay in between. The sample was PBMCs. This receptor was taken from a woman in her twenties or thirties in good health and CMV-seronegative. The V call is TRBV7-2, the J call TRBJ1-2, with a tentative D call TRBD1 (5 bases). The CDR3 sequence: CASSLAGGGYGYTF. For the CDR3, the DNA is TGTGCCAGCAGCTTGGCGGGGGGTGGCTATGGCTACACCTTC.